This T cell receptor (beta chain) was captured in a study of response to subunit inactivated influenza vaccine. General study points: Authors suggested each seasonal flu vaccination may recruit only limited numbers of new T cells.

A single record per CDR3 protein comes from TCRdb applying MiXCR to the RT-PCR reads. The table lists some 520,000 distinct CDR3 sequences, 16% of them singletons. Comment on this clonotype: What it binds is not known.

The CDR3 loop spans 15 amino acids. Germline-derived CDR1 and CDR2 are SQVTM and ANQGSEA. Trimming shortened V by 3 bases and J by 1 base, and 15 bases separated the two germline ends. The material was CD4+ T cells sorted from PBMCs, obtained approximately 25 months after vaccination. The TCR was taken from a man aged 50 to 69 who received an inactivated influenza vaccine. The chain recombines TRBV29-1 with TRBJ1-1, with D possibly TRBD1 on 6 matching bases. The CDR3 reads CSVDQGLIRNTEAFF. CDR3 sequence (DNA): TGCAGCGTTGATCAGGGGCTGATACGGAACACTGAAGCTTTCTTT.